This paragraph covers one T cell receptor beta chain sequence. The antigen is undetermined. Researchers amplified the TCR beta CDR3 regions from RNA transcripts. When the TCR CDR3 underwent first-round RT-PCR, the HTBI primer set was used. One entry per CDR3 protein, called by TCRdb with MiXCR from the multiplex PCR reads. The sample gives hundreds of thousands of distinct CDR3 sequences, approximately 42% of which show up once; less than 8.5% is in the top ten. The data stem from a study of T cells in Graves' hyperthyroidism and ophthalmopathy. Broader study findings: A 13 V-J signature model discriminated ophthalmopathy versus stable hyperthyroidism. The model's output predicted ophthalmopathy at a median of 6.5 months prior to onset.

The CDR3 extends over 15 amino acids. CDR1 SEHNR and CDR2 FQNEAQ come from the germline V gene (reference sequence). V trimming: 5 bases; J trimming: 5 bases; junction bases outside the gene matches: 6. Sequences were obtained from peripheral blood or thyroid tissue (not recorded which). The chain couples TRBV7-9 to TRBJ2-5, with 12 bases matching TRBD2. This receptor was taken from an adult man with Graves' disease, either hyperthyroidism or ophthalmopathy (not recorded which). CDR3 in DNA: TGTGCCAGCAGCCGGACTAGCGGGACGATGGAGACCCAGTACTTC. Translating it yields CASSRTSGTMETQYF.